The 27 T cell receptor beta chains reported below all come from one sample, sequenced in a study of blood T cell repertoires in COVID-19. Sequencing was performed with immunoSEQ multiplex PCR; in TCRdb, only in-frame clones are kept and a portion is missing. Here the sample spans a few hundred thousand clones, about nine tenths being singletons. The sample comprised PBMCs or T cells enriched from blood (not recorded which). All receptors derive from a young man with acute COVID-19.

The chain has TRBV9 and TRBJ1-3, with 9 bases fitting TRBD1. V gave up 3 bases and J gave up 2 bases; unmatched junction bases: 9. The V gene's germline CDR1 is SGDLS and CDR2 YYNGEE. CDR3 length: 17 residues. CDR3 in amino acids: CASSEYGGQGPGNTIYF. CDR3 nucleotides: TGTGCCAGCAGCGAATACGGGGGACAGGGCCCTGGAAACACCATATATTTT.

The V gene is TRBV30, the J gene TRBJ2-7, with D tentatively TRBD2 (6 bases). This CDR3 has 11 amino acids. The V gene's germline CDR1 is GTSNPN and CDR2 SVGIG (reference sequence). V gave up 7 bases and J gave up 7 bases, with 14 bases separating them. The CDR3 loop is CALGDFGEQYF. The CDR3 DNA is TGTGCCTTGGGGGACTTTGGGGAGCAGTACTTC.

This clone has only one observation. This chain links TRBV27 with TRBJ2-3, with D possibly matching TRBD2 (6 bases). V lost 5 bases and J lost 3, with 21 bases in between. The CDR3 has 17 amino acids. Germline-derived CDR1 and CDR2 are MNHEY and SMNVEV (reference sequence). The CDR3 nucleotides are TGTGCCAGCAGTACCAGATGGGGGGAGATCGGTACAGATACGCAGTATTTT. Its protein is CASSTRWGEIGTDTQYF.

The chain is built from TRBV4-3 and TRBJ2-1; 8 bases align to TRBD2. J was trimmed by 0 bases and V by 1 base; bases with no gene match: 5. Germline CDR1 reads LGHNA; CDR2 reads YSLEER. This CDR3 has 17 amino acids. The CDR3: CASSQGMSGGSYNEQFF. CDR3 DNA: TGCGCCAGCAGCCAAGGTATGAGCGGGGGCTCCTACAATGAGCAGTTCTTC.

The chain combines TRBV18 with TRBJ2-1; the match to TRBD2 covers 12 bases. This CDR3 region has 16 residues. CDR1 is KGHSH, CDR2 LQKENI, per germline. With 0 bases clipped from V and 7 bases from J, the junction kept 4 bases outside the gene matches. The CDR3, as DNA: TGTGCCAGCTCACCACCGGGACTAGCGGGCGGGAATGAGCAGTTCTTC. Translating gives CASSPPGLAGGNEQFF.

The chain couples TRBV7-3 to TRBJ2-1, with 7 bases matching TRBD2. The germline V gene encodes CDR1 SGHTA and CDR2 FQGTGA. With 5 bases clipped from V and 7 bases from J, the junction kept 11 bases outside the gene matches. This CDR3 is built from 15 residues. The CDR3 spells CASSPTRDGGNEQFF. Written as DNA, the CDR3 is TGTGCCAGCAGCCCGACCAGGGACGGGGGGAATGAGCAGTTCTTC.

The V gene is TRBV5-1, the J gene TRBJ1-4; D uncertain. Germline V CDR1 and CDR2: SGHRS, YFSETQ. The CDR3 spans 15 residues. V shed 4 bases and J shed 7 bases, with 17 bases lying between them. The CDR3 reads CASSRLDSGGEKLFF. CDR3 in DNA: TGCGCCAGCAGCCGGCTTGATTCAGGAGGTGAAAAACTGTTTTTT.

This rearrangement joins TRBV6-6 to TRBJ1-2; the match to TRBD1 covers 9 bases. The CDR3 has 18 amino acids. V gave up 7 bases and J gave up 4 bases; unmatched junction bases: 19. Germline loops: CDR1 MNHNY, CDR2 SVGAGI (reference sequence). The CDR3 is CASTRWDSSGTGTYGYTF. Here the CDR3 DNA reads TGTGCCAGCACTCGTTGGGATAGTTCTGGGACAGGGACCTATGGCTACACCTTC.

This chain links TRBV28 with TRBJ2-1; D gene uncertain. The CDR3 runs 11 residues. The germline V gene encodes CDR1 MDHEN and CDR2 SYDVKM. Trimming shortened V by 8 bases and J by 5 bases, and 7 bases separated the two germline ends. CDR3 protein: CASRKHNEQFF. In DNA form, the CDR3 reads TGTGCCAGCCGCAAGCACAATGAGCAGTTCTTC.

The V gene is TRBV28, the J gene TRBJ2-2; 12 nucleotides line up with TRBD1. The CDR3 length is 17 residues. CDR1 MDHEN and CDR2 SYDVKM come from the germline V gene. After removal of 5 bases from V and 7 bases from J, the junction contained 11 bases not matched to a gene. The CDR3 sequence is CASSPGGDRGPGGELFF. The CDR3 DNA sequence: TGTGCCAGCAGTCCTGGGGGGGACAGGGGGCCTGGCGGGGAGCTGTTTTTT.

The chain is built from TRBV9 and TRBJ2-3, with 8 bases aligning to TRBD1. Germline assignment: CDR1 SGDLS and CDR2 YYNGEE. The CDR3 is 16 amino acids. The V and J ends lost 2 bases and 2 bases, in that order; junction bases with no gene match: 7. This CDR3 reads CASSVRQGTLTDTQYF. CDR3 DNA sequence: TGTGCCAGCAGCGTCCGACAGGGGACCCTCACAGATACGCAGTATTTT. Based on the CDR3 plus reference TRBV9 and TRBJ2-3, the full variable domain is DSGVTQTPKHLITATGQRVTLRCSPRSGDLSVYWYQQSLDQGLQFLIQYYNGEERAKGNILERFSAQQFPDLHSELNLSSLELGDSALYFCASSVRQGTLTDTQYFGPGTRLTVL.

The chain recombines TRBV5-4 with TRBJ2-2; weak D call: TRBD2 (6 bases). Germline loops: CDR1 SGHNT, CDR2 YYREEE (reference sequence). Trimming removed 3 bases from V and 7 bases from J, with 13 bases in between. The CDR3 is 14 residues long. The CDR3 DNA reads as TGTGCCAGCAGCTCGCGGACGGGAGTCGGGGAGCTGTTTTTT. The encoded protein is CASSSRTGVGELFF. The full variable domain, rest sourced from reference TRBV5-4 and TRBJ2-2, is ETGVTQSPTHLIKTRGQQVTLRCSSQSGHNTVSWYQQALGQGPQFIFQYYREEENGRGNFPPRFSGLQFPNYSSELNVNALELDDSALYLCASSSRTGVGELFFGEGSRLTVL.

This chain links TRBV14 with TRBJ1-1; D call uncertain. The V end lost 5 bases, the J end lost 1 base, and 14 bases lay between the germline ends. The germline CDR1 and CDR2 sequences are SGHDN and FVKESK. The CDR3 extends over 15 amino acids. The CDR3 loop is CASSSRGQPNTEAFF. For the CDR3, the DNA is TGTGCCAGCAGCTCTCGCGGCCAACCGAACACTGAAGCTTTCTTT.

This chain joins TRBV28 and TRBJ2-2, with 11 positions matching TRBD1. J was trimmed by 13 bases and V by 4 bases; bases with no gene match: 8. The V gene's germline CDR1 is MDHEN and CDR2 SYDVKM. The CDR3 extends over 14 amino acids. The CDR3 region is CASSSWTGGGGLFF. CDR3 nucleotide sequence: TGTGCCAGCAGTTCCTGGACAGGGGGCGGTGGGCTGTTTTTT.

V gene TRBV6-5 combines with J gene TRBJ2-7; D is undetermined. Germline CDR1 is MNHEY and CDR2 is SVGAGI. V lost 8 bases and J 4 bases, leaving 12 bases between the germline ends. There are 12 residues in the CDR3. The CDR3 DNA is TGTGCCAGCGCCCAGGATCCTTACGAGCAGTACTTC. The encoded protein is CASAQDPYEQYF.

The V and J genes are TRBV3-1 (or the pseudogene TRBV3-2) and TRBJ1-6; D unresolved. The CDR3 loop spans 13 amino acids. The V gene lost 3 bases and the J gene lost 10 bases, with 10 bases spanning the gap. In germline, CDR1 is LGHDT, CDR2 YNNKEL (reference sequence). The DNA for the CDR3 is TGTGCCAGCAGCCATCGGAGGGAATCACCCCTCCACTTT. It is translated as CASSHRRESPLHF.

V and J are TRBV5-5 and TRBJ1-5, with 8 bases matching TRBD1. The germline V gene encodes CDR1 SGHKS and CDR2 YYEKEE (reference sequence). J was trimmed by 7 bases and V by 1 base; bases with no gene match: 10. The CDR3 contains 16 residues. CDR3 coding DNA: TGTGCCAGCAGCTTGATCCCCAAGGACAGGGTCCAGCCCCAGCATTTT. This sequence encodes CASSLIPKDRVQPQHF.

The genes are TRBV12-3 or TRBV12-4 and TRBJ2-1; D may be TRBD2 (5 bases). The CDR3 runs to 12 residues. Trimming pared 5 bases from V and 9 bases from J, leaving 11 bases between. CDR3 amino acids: CASSPPGGEQFF. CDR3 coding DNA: TGTGCCAGCAGTCCCCCCGGAGGTGAGCAGTTCTTC.

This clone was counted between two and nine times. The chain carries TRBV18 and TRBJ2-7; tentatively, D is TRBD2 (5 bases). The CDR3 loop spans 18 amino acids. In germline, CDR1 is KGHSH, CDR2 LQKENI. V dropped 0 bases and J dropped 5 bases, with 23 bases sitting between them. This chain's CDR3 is CASSPPKGSTSFTHEQYF. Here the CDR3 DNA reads TGTGCCAGCTCACCACCGAAAGGTAGCACTAGTTTTACCCACGAGCAGTACTTC.

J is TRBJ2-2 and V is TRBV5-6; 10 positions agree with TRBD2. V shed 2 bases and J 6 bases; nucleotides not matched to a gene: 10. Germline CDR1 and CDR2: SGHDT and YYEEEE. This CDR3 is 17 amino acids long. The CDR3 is CASSLTGTSDFPGELFF. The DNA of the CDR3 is TGTGCCAGCAGCTTAACCGGGACTAGCGACTTCCCCGGGGAGCTGTTTTTT.

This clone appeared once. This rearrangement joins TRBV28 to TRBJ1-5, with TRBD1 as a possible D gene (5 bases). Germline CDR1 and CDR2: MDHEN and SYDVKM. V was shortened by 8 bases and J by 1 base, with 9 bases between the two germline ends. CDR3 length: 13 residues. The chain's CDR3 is CASRGQSNQPQHF. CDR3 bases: TGTGCCAGCCGCGGACAAAGCAATCAGCCCCAGCATTTT.

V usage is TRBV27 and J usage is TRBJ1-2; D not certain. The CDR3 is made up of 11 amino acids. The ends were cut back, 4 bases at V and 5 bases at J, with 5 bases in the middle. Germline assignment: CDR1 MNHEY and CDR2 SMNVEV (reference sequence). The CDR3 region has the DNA TGTGCCAGCAGTTCCGGGTATGGCTACACCTTC. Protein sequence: CASSSGYGYTF.

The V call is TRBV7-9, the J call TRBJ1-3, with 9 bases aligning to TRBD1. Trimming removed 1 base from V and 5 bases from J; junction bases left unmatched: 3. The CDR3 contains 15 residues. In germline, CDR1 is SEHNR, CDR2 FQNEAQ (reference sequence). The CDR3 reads CASSLGGTGRNTIYF. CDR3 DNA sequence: TGTGCCAGCAGCTTAGGAGGGACAGGGAGAAACACCATATATTTT. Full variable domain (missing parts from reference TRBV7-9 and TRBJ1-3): DTGVSQNPRHKITKRGQNVTFRCDPISEHNRLYWYRQTLGQGPEFLTYFQNEAQLEKSRLLSDRFSAERPKGSFSTLEIQRTEQGDSAMYLCASSLGGTGRNTIYFGEGSWLTVV.

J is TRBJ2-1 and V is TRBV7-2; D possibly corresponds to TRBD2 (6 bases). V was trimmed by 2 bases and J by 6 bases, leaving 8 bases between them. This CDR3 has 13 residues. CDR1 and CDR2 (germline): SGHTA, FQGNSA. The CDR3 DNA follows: TGTGCCAGCAGCTTAACGGGAGTCAATGAGCAGTTCTTC. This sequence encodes CASSLTGVNEQFF.

The CDR3 region has the DNA TGTGCCAGCAGCCCTAACGTCGGGGGTGGTTCTAGGAACACTGAAGCTTTCTTT. Protein: CASSPNVGGGSRNTEAFF. This chain uses TRBV2 with TRBJ1-1; a possible D gene is TRBD1 (5 bases). The V gene lost 6 bases and the J gene lost 1 base, with 24 bases spanning the gap. CDR1 is SNHLY, CDR2 FYNNEI, per germline. This CDR3 spans 18 amino acids.

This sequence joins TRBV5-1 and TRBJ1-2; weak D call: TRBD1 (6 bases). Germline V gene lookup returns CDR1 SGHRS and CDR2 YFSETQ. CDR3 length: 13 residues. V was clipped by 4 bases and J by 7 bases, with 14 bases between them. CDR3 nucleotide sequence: TGCGCCAGCAGCGGACAGCAACGGGGTGGCTACACCTTC. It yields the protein CASSGQQRGGYTF.

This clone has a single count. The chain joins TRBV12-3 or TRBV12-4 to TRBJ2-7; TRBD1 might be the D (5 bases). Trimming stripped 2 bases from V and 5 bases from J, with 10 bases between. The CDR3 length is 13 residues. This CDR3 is CASSLNRWNEQYF. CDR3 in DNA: TGTGCCAGCAGTTTAAACAGGTGGAACGAGCAGTACTTC.